The rows below give T cell receptor beta chains drawn from one sample of a study of cytotoxic CD8 clonotypes in ibrutinib-treated CLL. Repertoires were generated with immunoSEQ multiplex PCR, while TCRdb's copy carries only in-frame clones and drops some. Of tens of thousands of clones detected, around 68% appear once; the ten largest clones hold 40% to 45%. Source: PBMCs, taken after 12 months of ibrutinib treatment. The origin of the receptors is a human donor with chronic lymphocytic leukemia. The CDR3 runs from the conserved cysteine through the conserved F or W. D genes are given only for firm matches. Clone size is given for some rows only: seen once, a few or many times, or a class if the clone is expanded.

abundance,v_gene,j_gene,d_gene,CDR3nt,CDR3aa
NA,TRBV6-6,TRBJ1-3,TRBD1,TGTGCCAGCAGTCCAACGGGACAGGTGCCAGGAAACACCATATATTTT,CASSPTGQVPGNTIYF
few,TRBV5-1,TRBJ2-1,NA,TGCGCCAGCACAGCTCGAAATCGGGACAATGAGCAGTTCTTC,CASTARNRDNEQFF
once,TRBV5-1,TRBJ1-5,NA,TGCGCCAGCAGCTTGGATGGGGGTGCCAGTCAGCCCCAGCATTTT,CASSLDGGASQPQHF
NA,TRBV7-8,TRBJ2-7,NA,TGTGCCAGCAGTACTACTGACGGTGCCTACGAGCAGTACTTC,CASSTTDGAYEQYF
NA,TRBV28,TRBJ2-7,TRBD1,TGTGCCAGCAGACCTAGACAGGGAATCGCCCCCGCAACCTACGAGCAGTACTTC,CASRPRQGIAPATYEQYF
NA,TRBV15,TRBJ2-3,TRBD1,TGTGCCACCAGCACCGGCCAGGGGGCGTCGGCAGATACGCAGTATTTT,CATSTGQGASADTQYF
NA,TRBV5-6,TRBJ1-2,TRBD1,TGTGCCAGCAGCACGGACAGGGGTCACTATGGCTACACCTTC,CASSTDRGHYGYTF
once,TRBV5-1,TRBJ2-1,TRBD2,TGCGCCAGCAGCATAGGACTAGCGGGAGGAGAGGAGCAGTTCTTC,CASSIGLAGGEEQFF
NA,TRBV11-2,TRBJ2-2,NA,TGTGCCAGCAGTCCTACCGGGGAGCTGTTTTTT,CASSPTGELFF
NA,TRBV7-2,TRBJ2-5,NA,TGTGCCAGCAGTGATGGACGGGTCCACCCAGGGACCCAGTACTTC,CASSDGRVHPGTQYF
NA,TRBV19,TRBJ2-5,TRBD2,TGTGCCAGTAGTAGGACTAGCGGGAAGGAGACCCAGTACTTC,CASSRTSGKETQYF
NA,TRBV29-1,TRBJ2-2,TRBD1,TGCAGCGTAAGGGGGGACAGGGGGCGGAACACCGGGGAGCTGTTTTTT,CSVRGDRGRNTGELFF
few,TRBV6-5,TRBJ2-7,TRBD1,TGTGCCAGCAGTGTCACAGGGGTTGGAGAGCAGTACTTC,CASSVTGVGEQYF
NA,TRBV5-1,TRBJ2-1,NA,TGCGCCAGCAGCTTGGGTAGCGAATACAATGAGCAGTTCTTC,CASSLGSEYNEQFF
NA,TRBV11-2,TRBJ2-5,NA,TGTGCCAGCAGCTTAGCCAGGGGATTCCAAGAGACCCAGTACTTC,CASSLARGFQETQYF
NA,TRBV2,TRBJ1-5,NA,TGTGCCAGCAGGGCCTCTTTCCTGGCGCATTTT,CASRASFLAHF
NA,TRBV14,TRBJ2-3,TRBD2,TGTGCCAGCAGCCACGGACTAGCGGGAGTAACTCTGGTCACAGATACGCAGTATTTT,CASSHGLAGVTLVTDTQYF
NA,TRBV6-4,TRBJ1-1,NA,TGTGCCAACCGACTAGCACGGAACACTGAAGCTTTCTTT,CANRLARNTEAFF
NA,TRBV6-6,TRBJ1-1,TRBD1,TGTGCCAGCAGTTTACAGGGGCTGACTGAAGCTTTCTTT,CASSLQGLTEAFF
NA,TRBV28,TRBJ1-2,NA,TGTGCCAGCAGTTACGGGGGTGGCTACACCTTC,CASSYGGGYTF
NA,TRBV4-2,TRBJ1-4,TRBD1,TGTGCCAGCAGCCAAGCGGGACAGGGGGACGAAAAACTGTTTTTT,CASSQAGQGDEKLFF
NA,TRBV19,TRBJ1-5,NA,TGTGCCAGTAGACACGGGACGGACTTCGGAGGCAATCAGCCCCAGCATTTT,CASRHGTDFGGNQPQHF
NA,TRBV5-6,TRBJ2-7,NA,TGTGCCAGCAGCTTGGAGGGTTGGAACCTCTACGAGCAGTACTTC,CASSLEGWNLYEQYF
few,TRBV10-3,TRBJ1-4,NA,TGTGCCATCAGTGGAATGGATGAAAAACTGTTTTTT,CAISGMDEKLFF
NA,TRBV5-5,TRBJ2-5,TRBD1,TGTGCCAGCAGCTTGGTTCACGGACAGGGTGGAGAGACCCAGTACTTC,CASSLVHGQGGETQYF
few,TRBV4-1,TRBJ1-3,TRBD1,TGCGCCAGCAGCCAACGTTCACCGGGACAGGCCCCTGGAAACACCATATATTTT,CASSQRSPGQAPGNTIYF
NA,TRBV5-6,TRBJ1-2,NA,TGTGCCAGCAGCTTGGCGCCGGGGAGGGTGAAGGGCTACACCTTC,CASSLAPGRVKGYTF
few,TRBV28,TRBJ2-5,TRBD1,TGTGCCAGCAGTTCGAACTCCTTCACAGGGGTGACGAAGACCCAGTACTTC,CASSSNSFTGVTKTQYF
NA,TRBV27,TRBJ2-5,TRBD2,TGTGCCAGCAGCCTCGGACTAGCGGGATGGGAGACCCAGTACTTC,CASSLGLAGWETQYF